This T cell receptor beta chain was identified in a study of graft-versus-host responses after intestinal transplantation. In regard to this clone: Its antigen is unknown.

Clones were sequenced by immunoSEQ multiplex PCR, and TCRdb holds only the in-frame ones, with some missing. The sample lists over 75,000 clones, about 90% occurring once. V lost 4 bases, J lost 3 bases, and 9 bases stayed unmatched. CDR3 length: 16 residues. Germline-derived CDR1 and CDR2 are SGHNT and YYREEE (reference sequence). The chain recombines TRBV5-4 with TRBJ2-1, with 8 bases fitting TRBD2. This specimen was unstimulated CD8+ T cells sorted from spleen or lymph node cells, taken before transplant. The sequence was obtained from a human donor who was the organ donor for an intestinal transplant. The CDR3 spells CASSMEPGLVYNEQFF. The CDR3 coding sequence is TGTGCCAGCAGCATGGAACCGGGACTAGTCTACAATGAGCAGTTCTTC.